The clone carrying this T cell receptor (beta chain) was counted a single time. V was shortened by 4 bases and J by 5 bases, with 14 bases between the two germline ends. The CDR3 runs to 15 residues. Germline lookup yields CDR1 MGHRA and CDR2 YSYEKL. Original processing notes: For nucleated cells, counts were estimated from reference gene primer amplification. The repertoire was sequenced with immunoSEQ multiplex PCR; TCRdb's copy has only in-frame clones and lacks some. V and J calls plus clone size are reproduced from that table; the DNA served to infer D and trimming. The repertoire has some 180,000 clones, around 80% of them found once; the top ten carry 2.8%. The data were obtained in a study of blood T cell repertoires in COVID-19. Study in general: The United States, Italy and Spain were the sources of the acute and convalescent COVID-19 samples.

Sequencing used peripheral blood. The clonotype originates from a woman over 75 with active or convalescent COVID-19. The chain joins TRBV4-1 to TRBJ1-4; tentative D call: TRBD1 (5 bases). CDR3 amino acids: CASSRLGGSNEKLFF. In DNA form, the CDR3 reads TGCGCCAGCAGCCGTCTGGGGGGTTCAAATGAAAAACTGTTTTTT.